The T cell receptor (beta chain) under discussion was sequenced for a study of relationships among human T cell subsets (TCRdb year 2010). General notes on the study: The study sequenced eight distinct T cell populations from blood: pan T, CD8 cytotoxic, regulatory, Th1, Th2, naive plus transitional, activated and memory cells. Summary of the overall study and its limitations: V, D and J usage, CDR3 length and N-nucleotide additions showed no statistically significant differences among the seven subsets. A CD4+CD8+ double-positive population could not be ruled out by the bead-based sorting. Substantial CDR3 sharing among Th1, Th2 and regulatory T cells was interpreted as suggesting stochastic cell fate choices. Over 55% of CD8+ cytotoxic sequences belonged to clones with over 100 reads, whereas regulatory and Th2 subsets showed few such clones.

Relative to germline, V is missing 5 bases and J is missing 4 bases, with 10 bases of the junction outside any gene match. Reading from cysteine to phenylalanine, the CDR3 counts 15 amino acids. Of the read, only the CDR3 DNA is kept; its 45 bases are in frame from base 1. The germline V gene provides CDR1 MDHEN and CDR2 SYDVKM. As for this clonotype: Its antigen is unknown. Base qualities are not at hand, and no much larger clone is one base apart.

Memory T cells were selected as CD45RA-RO+ cells with anti-CD45RO beads from the CD45RA-negative fraction. Miltenyi superparamagnetic beads coated with subset-specific monoclonal antibodies were used to isolate the T cell subsets. All T cell populations were isolated from peripheral blood. Ficoll separation of whole blood yielded mononuclear cells, and anti-CD14 microbeads were then used to deplete the monocytes. The isolated cell populations were resuspended in RNAprotect reagent immediately. Library preparation was by multiplex PCR. Sequencing was performed on a 454 GS FLX. Semiquantitative ARM-PCR was used to amplify the TCR alpha and beta CDR3 regions from mRNA. In ARM-PCR, tagged nested gene-specific primers were applied first, and communal superprimers then carried out the exponential amplification. Before the first-round PCR products went through the second amplification round, exonuclease was used to remove the nested primers. Sequencing of the amplicons was performed on the 454 platform, which allows millions of DNA fragments to be sequenced rapidly without cloning bias. An effective read was defined as a read mappable to both V and J germline segments. The source study handled its data this way. IRmap was used to assign reads to germline V, D and J segments, relying on pyromap, a Smith-Waterman modification adapted to 454 sequencing errors. Cutoffs set at the 99th percentile of alignment scores from simulated random sequences were applied to filter D-beta assignments. The CDR3 was taken to be the amino acids lying between the conserved V-segment Y[YFLI]C motif and the J-segment [FW]GXGT motif. Repertoire diversity was estimated with a compound Poisson process model previously applied to large-scale EST data. A cross-contamination detection procedure was applied to argue against sample contamination as the source of shared CDR3s. TCRdb trimmed the raw reads at Q25, called clones with MiXCR and kept productive beta chains. Records with the same CDR3 protein are collapsed into one entry carrying the most frequent genes and DNA. None of the V and J calls come from the authors' own analysis; TCRdb made them. The sample table records thousands of distinct CDR3 sequences; around 57% of these occur just once. Of the sample, approximately 5% is held by the ten largest clones.

The sequenced sample was memory T cells sorted from blood. This specimen's cell subset or site label, per the study, means: CD45RA-RO+ memory T cells. The TCR originated in a man aged 40-55 years in good health. The chain is made from TRBV28 and TRBJ1-1, with 7 bases matching TRBD1. The DNA sequence reads TGTGCCAGCAGTGGCCGACAGGGCCTTGGCACTGAAGCTTTCTTT. Its amino acids are CASSGRQGLGTEAFF.